The entry below describes one T cell receptor (beta chain). What it binds is unknown. V was clipped by 11 bases and J by 1 base, with 9 bases between them. The CDR3 is 12 amino acids. In germline, CDR1 is SEHNR, CDR2 FQNEAQ (reference sequence). The sample originates from a study of OX40 agonist ivuxolimab in advanced cancers. On the study more broadly: Every patient in dose escalation had hepatocellular carcinoma, melanoma, renal cell or head and neck cancer.

Study-level findings and limits: In the 0.1 to 3.0 mg/kg range, CD4+ and CD8+ blood T cells had expanded clonally by week 6.

This table comes from immunoSEQ multiplex PCR, and its TCRdb copy is limited to in-frame clones, with some not included. The data contain about 43,000 clones, 90% to 95% of them singletons. The chain links TRBV7-9 to TRBJ2-1; maybe TRBD1 (6 bases). The receptor was derived from an adult with an advanced solid tumor such as melanoma, head and neck, liver or kidney cancer. Specimen: CD4+ or CD8+ T cells sorted from blood, collected in a trial of the OX40 agonist ivuxolimab. The CDR3 sequence: CASGASYNEQFF. The CDR3 DNA reads as TGTGCCTCAGGGGCTTCCTACAATGAGCAGTTCTTC.